This T cell receptor (beta chain) was found in a study of blood T cell repertoires in COVID-19. Study-wide context: Both acute and convalescent COVID-19 samples were obtained from the United States, Italy and Spain.

V was shortened by 4 bases and J by 7 bases, with 16 bases between the two germline ends. From germline, CDR1 is MNHEY and CDR2 SVGAGI. The CDR3 contains 14 residues. Using immunoSEQ multiplex PCR, the repertoire was profiled, and TCRdb retains in-frame clones only, with some absent. The repertoire holds roughly 330,000 clones, with over 75% as singletons. V is TRBV6-5 and J is TRBJ1-2, with D possibly TRBD1 on 5 matching bases. Sequencing was carried out using PBMCs or T cells enriched from blood (not recorded which). This sequence was found in a young woman who had recovered from COVID-19. CDR3 region: CASSLNRRFVGYTF. The CDR3 DNA reads TGTGCCAGCAGTTTAAACAGGAGATTTGTTGGCTACACCTTC.